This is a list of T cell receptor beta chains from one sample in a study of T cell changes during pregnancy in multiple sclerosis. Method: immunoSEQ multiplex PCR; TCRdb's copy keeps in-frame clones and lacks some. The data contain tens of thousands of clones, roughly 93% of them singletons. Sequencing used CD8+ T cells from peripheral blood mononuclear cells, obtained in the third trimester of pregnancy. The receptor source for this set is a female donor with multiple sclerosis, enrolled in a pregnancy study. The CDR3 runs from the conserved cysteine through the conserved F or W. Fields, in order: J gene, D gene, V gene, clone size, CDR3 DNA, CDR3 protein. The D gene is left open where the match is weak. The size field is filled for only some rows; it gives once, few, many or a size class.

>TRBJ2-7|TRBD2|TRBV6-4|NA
TGTGCCAGCAGTACCTACGGACTAGCTGGCTACGAGCAGTACTTC
CASSTYGLAGYEQYF
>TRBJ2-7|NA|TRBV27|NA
TGTGCCAGCAAAATCTTAGGGGGGGGTTACGAGCAGTACTTC
CASKILGGGYEQYF
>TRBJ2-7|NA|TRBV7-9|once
TGTGCCAGCAGCTTAGGGCAGGGTGTCCCCTACGAGCAGTACTTC
CASSLGQGVPYEQYF
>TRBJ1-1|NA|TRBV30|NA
TGTGCCTGGAGGGAAATAACCGGGACAGAAGCTTTCTTT
CAWREITGTEAFF
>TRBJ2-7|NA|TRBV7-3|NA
TGTGCCAGCAGCCCCACGGAGGGGTGGGTTTACGAGCAGTACTTC
CASSPTEGWVYEQYF
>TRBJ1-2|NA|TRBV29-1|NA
TGCAGCGCCCCCGGGACTCACGATGGCTACACCTTC
CSAPGTHDGYTF
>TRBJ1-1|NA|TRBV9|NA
TGTGCCAGTGGAGTTGGAACTGAAGCTTTCTTT
CASGVGTEAFF
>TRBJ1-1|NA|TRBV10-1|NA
TGCGCCAGCAGTGAGGGGGACACCCTGAACACTGAAGCTTTCTTT
CASSEGDTLNTEAFF
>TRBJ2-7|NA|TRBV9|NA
TGTGCCAGCAGCAAGGACAAGAACGAGCAGTACTTC
CASSKDKNEQYF
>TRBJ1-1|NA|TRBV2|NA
TGTGCCAGTAGAGGAAGTGAAGCTTTCTTT
CASRGSEAFF
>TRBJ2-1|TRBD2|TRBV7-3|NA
TGTGCCAGCAGCTTAATTGGCGGGGGGGCTGGCAATGAGCAGTTCTTC
CASSLIGGGAGNEQFF
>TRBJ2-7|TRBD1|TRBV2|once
TGTGCCAGACAGGGGGCGCTTTCCTACGAGCAGTACTTC
CARQGALSYEQYF
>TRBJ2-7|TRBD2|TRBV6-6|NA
TGTGCCAGCAGTTACCTTAATGGGGGGGCCTACGAGCAGTACTTC
CASSYLNGGAYEQYF
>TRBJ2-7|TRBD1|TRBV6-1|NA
TGTGCCAGCAGTCCTGTCCAGGGGGCCTCGGACGAGCAGTACTTC
CASSPVQGASDEQYF
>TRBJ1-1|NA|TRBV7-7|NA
TGTGCTAGCAGCTCGAGCCCGGGCACTGAAGCTTTCTTT
CASSSSPGTEAFF
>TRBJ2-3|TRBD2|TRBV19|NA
TGTGCCAGTAGCCCAGGATATGGGACTAGCGGGGTGGGGACAGATACGCAGTATTTT
CASSPGYGTSGVGTDTQYF
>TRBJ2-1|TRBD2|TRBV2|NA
TGTGCCAGCAGCTTAGCGGGGGGGCTTTCCGACAATGAGCAGTTCTTC
CASSLAGGLSDNEQFF
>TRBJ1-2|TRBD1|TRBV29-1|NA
TGCAGCGTCACAGACAGGGAGAGCTTCTATGGCTACACCTTC
CSVTDRESFYGYTF
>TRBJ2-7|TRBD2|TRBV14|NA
TGTGCCAGCAGCCTAACTAGCGGGGGGCTTTACGAGCAGTACTTC
CASSLTSGGLYEQYF
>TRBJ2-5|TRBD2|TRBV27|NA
TGTGCCAGCAGTGCCTTTCGGAGAGCGGGGGCATCCCAAGAGACCCAGTACTTC
CASSAFRRAGASQETQYF
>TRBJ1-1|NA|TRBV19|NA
TGTGCCAGTAGTATCCCCCGACAGGACACTCTTGAAGCTTTCTTT
CASSIPRQDTLEAFF
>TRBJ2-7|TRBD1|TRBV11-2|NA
TGTGCCAGCAGCTTAGCGAGACAGGGAATTCAGCAGTACTTC
CASSLARQGIQQYF
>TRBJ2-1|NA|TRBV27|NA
TGTGCCAGCAGTTTATTGGGGGGAGTTCAGAATGAGCAGTTCTTC
CASSLLGGVQNEQFF
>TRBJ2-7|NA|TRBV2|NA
TGTGCCAGCAACACCCAGGTCTACGAGCAGTACTTC
CASNTQVYEQYF
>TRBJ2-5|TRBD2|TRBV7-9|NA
TGTGCCAGCAGCCACGGGGGAGCGGGGGCCATGGAGACCCAGTACTTC
CASSHGGAGAMETQYF
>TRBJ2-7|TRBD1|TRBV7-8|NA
TGTGCCAGCAGCTTAGACAGGGGGCACGACGAGCAGTACTTC
CASSLDRGHDEQYF
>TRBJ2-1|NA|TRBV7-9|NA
TGTGCCAGCAGCCCAGGGCTCGGGGGGCGAAATGAGCAGTTCTTC
CASSPGLGGRNEQFF
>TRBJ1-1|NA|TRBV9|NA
TGTGCCAGCAGCGGTCATCAGGGCGCAGCTGAAGCTTTCTTT
CASSGHQGAAEAFF
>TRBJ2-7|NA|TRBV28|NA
TGTGCCAGCGGTCCAGGGGACTACGAGCAGTACTTC
CASGPGDYEQYF
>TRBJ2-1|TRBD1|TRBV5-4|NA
TGTGCCAGCAGCTCGACAGGGGAGTCCTACAATGAGCAGTTCTTC
CASSSTGESYNEQFF
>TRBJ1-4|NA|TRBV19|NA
TGTGCCAGTAGAGAGTCAAGGGGTAATGAAAAACTGTTTTTT
CASRESRGNEKLFF
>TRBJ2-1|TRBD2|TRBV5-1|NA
TGCGCCAGCGGCACTAGCGGGGGGCCAGATTACAATGAGCAGTTCTTC
CASGTSGGPDYNEQFF
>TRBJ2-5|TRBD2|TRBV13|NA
TGTGCCAGCAGCTTAACTAGCGTGGTGGAGACCCAGTACTTC
CASSLTSVVETQYF
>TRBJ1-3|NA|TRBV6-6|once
TGTGCCAGTGGCGGGTCCCACTCTGGAAACACCATATATTTT
CASGGSHSGNTIYF
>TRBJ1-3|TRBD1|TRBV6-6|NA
TGTGCCAGCAGTTATCCAGGGGGCGTAGACACCATATATTTT
CASSYPGGVDTIYF
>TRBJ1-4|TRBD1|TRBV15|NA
TGTGCCACCAGCAGAGACAGGGGGAGTGAAAAACTGTTTTTT
CATSRDRGSEKLFF
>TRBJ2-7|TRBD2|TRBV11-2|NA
TGTGCCAGCAGCCCCGGGACTAGCGGCTACGAGCAGTACTTC
CASSPGTSGYEQYF
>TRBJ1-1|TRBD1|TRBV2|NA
TGTGCCAGCAGGGAGGGACAGGGGTACACTGAAGCTTTCTTT
CASREGQGYTEAFF
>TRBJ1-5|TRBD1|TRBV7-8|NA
TGTGCCAGCAGGCCACTAACAGGGGTAAATCAGCCCCAGCATTTT
CASRPLTGVNQPQHF
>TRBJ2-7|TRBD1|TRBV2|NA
TGTGCCAGCAGTGACTTAGGACAGGGATCCTACGAGCAGTACTTC
CASSDLGQGSYEQYF
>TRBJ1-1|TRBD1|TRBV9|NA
TGTGCCAGCAGCCCAAGGGACAGGGCGAACACTGAAGCTTTCTTT
CASSPRDRANTEAFF
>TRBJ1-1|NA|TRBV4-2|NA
TGTGCCAGCAGCCCGGGGGGGACTGCTTTCTTT
CASSPGGTAFF